This T cell receptor beta chain was documented in a study of shared clonotypes between healthy human individuals. Notes on the study in general: Naive subsets, compared against memory subsets, generally had larger estimated richness values. All-four-donor shared clonotypes had higher generation probabilities than non-shared clonotypes did.

Libraries were prepared by immunoSEQ multiplex PCR; TCRdb keeps only in-frame clonotypes and omits some of them. The sample lists approximately 940,000 clones, around 80% seen once, with about 1.5% in the top ten. This clone appeared once. Its specificity is not known. The ends lost 1 base at V and 2 bases at J; junction bases unmatched: 8. The CDR3 totals 17 residues. Germline CDR1 is MDHEN and CDR2 is SYDVKM. The receptor was isolated from a man between 18 and 29 years old in good health. The source material was memory CD4+ T cells sorted from blood. As for subset: CD45RA-negative fraction. J is TRBJ2-3 and V is TRBV28; 8 bases agree with TRBD2. The DNA of the CDR3 is TGTGCCAGCAGTTTATACCCCCGGACTAGCTTCACAGATACGCAGTATTTT. Translation gives CASSLYPRTSFTDTQYF.